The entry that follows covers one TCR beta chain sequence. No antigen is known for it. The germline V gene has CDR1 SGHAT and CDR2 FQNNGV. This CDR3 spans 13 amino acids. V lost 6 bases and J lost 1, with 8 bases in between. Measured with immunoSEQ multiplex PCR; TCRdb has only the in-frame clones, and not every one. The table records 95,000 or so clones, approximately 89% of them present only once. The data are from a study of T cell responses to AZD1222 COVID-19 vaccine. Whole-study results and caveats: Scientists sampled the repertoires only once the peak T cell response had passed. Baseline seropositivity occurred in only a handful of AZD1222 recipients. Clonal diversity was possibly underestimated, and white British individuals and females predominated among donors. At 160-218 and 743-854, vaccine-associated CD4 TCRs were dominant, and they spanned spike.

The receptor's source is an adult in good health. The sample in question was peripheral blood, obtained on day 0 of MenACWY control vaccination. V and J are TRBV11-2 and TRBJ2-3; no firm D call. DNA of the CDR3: TGTGCCAGCAGTTGGCAGGGCACAGATACGCAGTATTTT. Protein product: CASSWQGTDTQYF.